Below, 20 T cell receptor beta chains from the same sample are listed, as sequenced in a study of T cells in Graves' hyperthyroidism and ophthalmopathy. RNA transcripts yielded amplified TCR beta CDR3 regions. The HTBI primer set was used in a first-round RT-PCR of the TCR CDR3. TCRdb re-derived calls from the multiplex PCR reads in MiXCR, one entry per CDR3 protein. In the table there are some 350,000 distinct CDR3 sequences, 12% to 15% of which are singletons. The material sequenced was blood. These receptors originate from a woman aged 55-75 years with Graves' ophthalmopathy.

CDR3 residues: CASSRFRGETQYF. For the CDR3, the DNA is TGCGCCAGCAGTCGGTTTAGGGGAGAGACCCAGTACTTC. The chain combines TRBV5-1 with TRBJ2-5; D is possibly TRBD1 (5 bases). The CDR3 is 13 amino acids. V lost 5 bases, J lost 4 bases, and 12 bases lay in between. The germline V gene encodes CDR1 SGHRS and CDR2 YFSETQ.

The CDR3 region has the DNA TGTGCCAGCAGCTTTCTTAAGCGGGAGAACACCGGGGAGCTGTTTTTT. Its translation: CASSFLKRENTGELFF. V and J are TRBV7-2 and TRBJ2-2; 7 bases map to TRBD2. This CDR3 region has 16 residues. Germline trimming cut 3 bases from V and 1 base from J; bases unmatched to any gene: 5. The V gene's germline CDR1 is SGHTA and CDR2 FQGNSA.

This clonotype was detected a few times. The chain couples TRBV3-1 to TRBJ2-4, with D perhaps matching TRBD1 (6 bases). This CDR3 spans 15 amino acids. V was clipped by 1 base and J by 8 bases, with 15 bases between them. The germline gives CDR1 LGHDT, CDR2 YNNKEL (reference sequence). CDR3 amino acids: CASSQAPGGADIQYF. In DNA, the CDR3 is TGTGCCAGCAGCCAAGCACCTGGGGGCGCGGACATTCAGTACTTC.

This clonotype occurred many times. CDR3 bases: TGTGCCAGCAGTCCACCGGGACAGCTAATGAACACTGAAGCTTTCTTT. This gives the protein CASSPPGQLMNTEAFF. The V gene is TRBV28, the J gene TRBJ1-1; TRBD1 matches at 7 bases. Germline V gene data show CDR1 as MDHEN and CDR2 as SYDVKM. The CDR3 covers 16 residues. V shed 5 bases, J shed 0 bases, and the junction held 9 bases outside the gene matches. The variable domain in full, with the rest retrieved from reference TRBV28 and TRBJ1-1, is DVKVTQSSRYLVKRTGEKVFLECVQDMDHENMFWYRQDPGLGLRLIYFSYDVKMKEKGDIPEGYSVSREKKERFSLILESASTNQTSMYLCASSPPGQLMNTEAFFGQGTRLTVV.

This chain joins TRBV9 and TRBJ1-6, with D uncertain. V was trimmed by 0 bases and J by 1 base, leaving 5 bases between them. CDR3 length equals 15 residues. The germline gives CDR1 SGDLS, CDR2 YYNGEE. CDR3 residues: CASSVESSYNSPLHF. Here the CDR3 DNA reads TGTGCCAGCAGCGTAGAAAGTTCCTATAATTCACCCCTCCACTTT.

This clonotype was recorded at least ten times. The chain combines TRBV28 with TRBJ2-3, with 11 nucleotides matching TRBD1. The ends lost 8 bases at V and 4 bases at J; junction bases unmatched: 8. Germline CDR1 is MDHEN and CDR2 is SYDVKM. The CDR3 extends over 15 amino acids. The CDR3 bases are TGTGCCAGCGGGCTGGACAGGGGGCTTCCAGATACGCAGTATTTT. As protein: CASGLDRGLPDTQYF.

V and J are TRBV9 and TRBJ2-1; 7 bases are shared with TRBD1. The CDR3 is 15 amino acids. V shed 4 bases, J shed 2 bases, and the junction held 6 bases outside the gene matches. Per the germline V gene, CDR1 is SGDLS and CDR2 is YYNGEE. CDR3 in DNA: TGTGCCAGCAGCCAGACAGGGTCCACCTACAATGAGCAGTTCTTC. Its protein product is CASSQTGSTYNEQFF.

This clonotype was seen many times. This chain joins TRBV20-1 and TRBJ1-2; D is ambiguous. The CDR3 runs to 13 residues. From germline, CDR1 is DFQATT and CDR2 SNEGSKA (reference sequence). V was pared by 4 bases and J by 5 bases, with 14 bases between. The chain's CDR3 is CSANKGREYGYTF. Here the CDR3 DNA reads TGCAGTGCTAACAAGGGAAGAGAATATGGCTACACCTTC.

Concerning this clonotype: This may be a read error, as it is one base from a much larger clone. Because it lacks the conserved phenylalanine or tryptophan at the end, this CDR3 is likely a read error. This CDR3 reads CASSGDRANEKLFS. For the CDR3, the DNA is TGTGCCAGCAGTGGAGACAGGGCTAATGAAAAACTGTTTTCT. The V and J genes are TRBV2 and TRBJ1-4; 7 bases line up with TRBD1. V lost 4 bases and J lost 3; bases outside the gene matches: 2. Per the germline V gene, CDR1 is SNHLY and CDR2 is FYNNEI. The CDR3 is 14 residues long.

There are a few counts of this clonotype. The V call is TRBV2, the J call TRBJ2-7; D unresolved. CDR1 and CDR2 (germline): SNHLY, FYNNEI. V lost 3 bases, J lost 0 bases, and 6 bases lay in between. The CDR3 is made up of 13 amino acids. The CDR3 is CASSEGSSYEQYF. The CDR3 DNA sequence: TGTGCCAGCAGTGAGGGAAGCTCCTACGAGCAGTACTTC.

This clonotype was found many times. V usage is TRBV28 and J usage is TRBJ2-1; 7 bases are shared with TRBD2. Germline V gives CDR1 MDHEN, CDR2 SYDVKM. Germline trimming cut 5 bases from V and 9 bases from J; bases unmatched to any gene: 10. This CDR3 spans 14 amino acids. CDR3 sequence (DNA): TGTGCCAGCAGTCCCGGGACTACCCTAGGTGAGCAGTTCTTC. Residues: CASSPGTTLGEQFF.

This clonotype has more than one count but fewer than ten. The chain has TRBV5-1 and TRBJ2-1; D is perhaps TRBD2 (5 bases). The germline V and J ends were trimmed by 5 bases and 0 bases, with 9 bases remaining between them. Germline CDR1 and CDR2: SGHRS and YFSETQ. This CDR3 comprises 14 residues. Written as DNA, the CDR3 is TGCGCCAGCAGATACCGGGACTCCTACAATGAGCAGTTCTTC. It yields the protein CASRYRDSYNEQFF.

The chain uses TRBV5-1 and TRBJ2-4; D may be TRBD2 (6 bases). The germline gives CDR1 SGHRS, CDR2 YFSETQ. This CDR3 comprises 19 residues. Trimming stripped 1 base from V and 0 bases from J, with 20 bases between. The CDR3 region has the DNA TGCGCCAGCAGCTTGATTGGCGGGGCGGACCTAGCAGCCAAAAACATTCAGTACTTC. Protein sequence: CASSLIGGADLAAKNIQYF.

This clonotype was seen only a few times. The CDR3 nucleotides are TGTGCCATCAGTGAGGCACAGGGAGACGAGCAGTACTTC. It codes for CAISEAQGDEQYF. V and J are TRBV10-3 and TRBJ2-7; weak D call: TRBD1 (6 bases). This CDR3 is 13 amino acids long. Germline V lookup: CDR1 ENHRY, CDR2 SYGVKD. The V end was cut by 2 bases, the J end by 5 bases, with 10 bases between.

This clonotype was seen at least ten times. The CDR3 DNA sequence: TGTGCCAGCAGCCAAGCCGGTGGGGATCTGTCCTACGAGCAGTACTTC. Translated: CASSQAGGDLSYEQYF. V and J are TRBV3-1 and TRBJ2-7; the D is unclear. Germline V lookup: CDR1 LGHDT, CDR2 YNNKEL (reference sequence). The CDR3 is made up of 16 amino acids. V was clipped by 1 base and J by 1 base, with 14 bases between them.

The CDR3 DNA reads TGTGCCAGCGGCCCACTAGCTACCGGGGAGCTGTTTTTT. Translating it yields CASGPLATGELFF. The genes are TRBV28 and TRBJ2-2, with D possibly being TRBD2 (6 bases). Trimming took off 8 bases at V and 5 bases at J, with 12 bases between the two ends. CDR1 is MDHEN, CDR2 SYDVKM, per germline. The CDR3 is made up of 13 amino acids.

This clonotype was detected ten times or more. The rearrangement joins TRBV5-1 to TRBJ2-7, with no clear D. Germline V gene sequence: CDR1 SGHRS, CDR2 YFSETQ. The V end was cut by 5 bases, the J end by 2 bases, with 14 bases between. This CDR3 has 14 amino acids. This CDR3 reads CASSTGSITYEQYF. The CDR3 DNA sequence: TGCGCCAGCAGTACCGGGTCCATAACCTACGAGCAGTACTTC.

This clonotype appeared many times. This chain uses TRBV27 with TRBJ2-7, with D maybe TRBD1 (7 bases). Germline values: CDR1 MNHEY, CDR2 SMNVEV (reference sequence). Between the trimmed V and J ends, which lost 5 bases and 6 bases, there was a span of 20 bases. This CDR3 is built from 15 residues. This CDR3 is CASSPAGTVGGEQYF. In DNA form, the CDR3 reads TGTGCCAGCAGTCCGGCCGGGACAGTCGGGGGCGAGCAGTACTTC.

This clonotype was recorded many times. The junction departs from the called germline gene at one end, perhaps through a read error. The chain has TRBV28 and TRBJ2-3; the D is unclear. Germline V gene lookup returns CDR1 MDHEN and CDR2 SYDVKM. This CDR3 comprises 14 residues. The CDR3 bases are TGTGCCAGCAGTTTCAAGATAGGCACAAATACGCAGTATTTT. Its protein product is CASSFKIGTNTQYF.

This clonotype was detected many times. The chain carries TRBV10-3 and TRBJ2-7; D not certain. CDR3 length equals 11 residues. Looked up from germline, CDR1 is ENHRY and CDR2 is SYGVKD. V was pared by 3 bases and J by 7 bases, with 7 bases between. Written as DNA, the CDR3 is TGTGCCATCAGTGAACGAGTAGAGCAGTACTTC. This translates into CAISERVEQYF.